This T cell receptor beta chain was identified in a study of siplizumab effects on memory and regulatory T cells. The CDR3 sequence is 14 residues long. The V and J ends lost 3 bases and 4 bases respectively, with 12 bases between them. CDR1 is LNHDA, CDR2 SQIVND, per germline (reference sequence). Clones were sequenced by immunoSEQ multiplex PCR, and TCRdb holds only the in-frame ones, with some missing. The table includes around 100,000 clones, about 94% detected once. This TCR was recovered from a human donor in good health. The V and J genes are TRBV19 and TRBJ2-5; maybe TRBD2 (6 bases). Source material: non-Treg CD4+ T cells sorted from blood. CDR3 region: CASSINGGGETQYF. Here the CDR3 DNA reads TGTGCCAGTAGTATTAATGGGGGAGGAGAGACCCAGTACTTC.